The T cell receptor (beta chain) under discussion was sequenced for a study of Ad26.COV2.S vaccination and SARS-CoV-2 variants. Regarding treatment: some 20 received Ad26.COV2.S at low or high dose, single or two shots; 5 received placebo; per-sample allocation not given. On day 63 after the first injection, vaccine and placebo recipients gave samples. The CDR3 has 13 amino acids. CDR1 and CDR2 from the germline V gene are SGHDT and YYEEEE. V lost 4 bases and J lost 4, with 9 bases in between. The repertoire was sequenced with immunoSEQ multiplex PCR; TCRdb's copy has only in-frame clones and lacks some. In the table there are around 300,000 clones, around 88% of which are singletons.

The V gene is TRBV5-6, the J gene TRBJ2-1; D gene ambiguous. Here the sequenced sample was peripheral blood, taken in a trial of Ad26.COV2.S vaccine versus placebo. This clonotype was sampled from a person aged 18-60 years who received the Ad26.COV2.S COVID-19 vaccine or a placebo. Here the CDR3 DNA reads TGTGCCAGCAGCCCATACAGATACAATGAGCAGTTCTTC. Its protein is CASSPYRYNEQFF.